Described below is a single TCR beta chain sequence and its context. These data come from a study of T cells in Graves' hyperthyroidism and ophthalmopathy. Stability of Graves' hyperthyroidism was defined as absent ophthalmopathy progression within 18 months. TCR beta CDR3 region amplification was performed from RNA transcripts. The HTBI primer set served for first-round RT-PCR of the TCR CDR3. TCRdb redid the calling of the multiplex PCR reads with MiXCR, one entry per CDR3 protein. This table holds hundreds of thousands of distinct CDR3 sequences, roughly 40% found once. The sequence was collected from a man aged 18 to 30 with Graves' hyperthyroidism. The sequenced sample was blood.

The CDR3 is CASSSTGTPGNTIYF. CDR3 in DNA: TGTGCCAGCAGCTCAACAGGGACTCCTGGAAACACCATATATTTT. The chain combines TRBV7-2 with TRBJ1-3, with a weak D call TRBD1 (6 bases). Per germline, CDR1 SGHTA and CDR2 FQGNSA. Trimming took 4 bases from V and 2 from J, leaving 12 bases between them. This CDR3 is 15 amino acids long.